The 20 T cell receptor beta chains listed next were all sequenced from one sample in a study of blood T cell repertoires in COVID-19. Assay: immunoSEQ multiplex PCR; the TCRdb copy retains only in-frame clones and omits some. This table holds tens of thousands of clones, roughly 85% found once. Specimen: peripheral blood. These receptors came from a man of 80 years or more with acute or convalescent COVID-19.

The chain uses TRBV19 and TRBJ2-5, with 9 bases that match TRBD1. CDR3 size: 15 residues. V gave up 4 bases and J gave up 6 bases; unmatched junction bases: 9. Germline assignment: CDR1 LNHDA and CDR2 SQIVND (reference sequence). The CDR3 sequence is CASSRGDRVPKTQYF. CDR3 nucleotides: TGTGCCAGTAGTAGGGGGGACAGGGTCCCCAAGACCCAGTACTTC.

The J gene is TRBJ1-2, the V gene TRBV5-8; no clear D. The CDR3 totals 13 residues. Per the germline V gene, CDR1 is SGHTS and CDR2 is YDEGEE. V was cut by 1 base and J by 6 bases, with 10 bases left in between. The CDR3 sequence: CASSLKSGNGYTF. The CDR3 DNA reads as TGTGCCAGCAGCTTGAAGTCCGGGAATGGCTACACCTTC. The full variable domain, rest sourced from reference TRBV5-8 and TRBJ1-2, is EAGVTQSPTHLIKTRGQQATLRCSPISGHTSVYWYQQALGLGLQFLLWYDEGEERNRGNFPPRFSGRQFPNYSSELNVNALELEDSALYLCASSLKSGNGYTFGSGTRLTVV.

The rearrangement links TRBV10-3 to TRBJ2-7; unclear D gene. The CDR3 extends over 12 amino acids. The V and J ends lost 4 bases and 5 bases respectively, with 9 bases between them. Looked up from germline, CDR1 is ENHRY and CDR2 is SYGVKD. The CDR3 loop reads CAISVNRNEQYF. DNA of the CDR3: TGTGCCATCAGTGTCAACAGAAACGAGCAGTACTTC.

The J gene is TRBJ1-4, the V gene TRBV4-1; possible D gene TRBD1, 5 bases. The germline V gene has CDR1 MGHRA and CDR2 YSYEKL. The CDR3 extends over 14 amino acids. V was trimmed by 2 bases and J by 4 bases, leaving 8 bases between them. In DNA, the CDR3 is TGCGCCAGCAGCCAAACAGGCGGTAATGAAAAACTGTTTTTT. Residues: CASSQTGGNEKLFF.

This clone was counted a few times. CDR3 DNA sequence: TGTGCCAGCCTCGGGACTAGCGGGGGGGTCCAAGAGACCCAGTACTTC. Encoded protein: CASLGTSGGVQETQYF. This chain joins TRBV5-6 and TRBJ2-5; 16 bases agree with TRBD2. CDR3 length equals 16 residues. V shed 7 bases and J 1 base; nucleotides not matched to a gene: 4. CDR1 is SGHDT, CDR2 YYEEEE, per germline.

This chain links TRBV14 with TRBJ1-4; D is unclear. The V gene lost 0 bases and the J gene lost 5 bases, with 10 bases spanning the gap. CDR1 is SGHDN and CDR2 is FVKESK in the germline V gene. The CDR3 totals 15 residues. CDR3 loop: CASSQEAGSNEKLFF. The CDR3 DNA reads as TGTGCCAGCAGCCAAGAAGCGGGGTCAAATGAAAAACTGTTTTTT.

This clone was detected only a few times. CDR3: CASSPLGQGEQFF. In DNA, the CDR3 is TGTGCCAGCAGTCCTCTGGGCCAGGGTGAGCAGTTCTTC. V is TRBV6-4 and J is TRBJ2-1; maybe TRBD1 (5 bases). Germline assignment: CDR1 MRHNA and CDR2 SNTAGT. This CDR3 contains 13 residues. The V end lost 5 bases, the J end lost 9 bases, and 14 bases lay between the germline ends.

The chain has TRBV2 and TRBJ1-3, with 7 bases matching TRBD1. V trimming: 4 bases; J trimming: 0 bases; junction bases outside the gene matches: 3. Germline V gene sequence: CDR1 SNHLY, CDR2 FYNNEI. The CDR3 totals 15 residues. The CDR3 region has the DNA TGTGCCAGCAGTGTACAGGGGTCCTCTGGAAACACCATATATTTT. Protein sequence: CASSVQGSSGNTIYF.

There are a few counts of this clone. V usage is TRBV3-1 (or the pseudogene TRBV3-2) and J usage is TRBJ1-3; D unresolved. Germline loops: CDR1 LGHDT, CDR2 YNNKEL (reference sequence). The CDR3 is 17 residues long. Trimming pared 3 bases from V and 3 bases from J, leaving 18 bases between. The CDR3 protein is CASSHPYELRSGNTIYF. The DNA for the CDR3 is TGTGCCAGCAGCCACCCGTACGAGCTCCGAAGTGGAAACACCATATATTTT.

The chain combines TRBV7-9 with TRBJ2-6, with D unresolved. Germline V gene data show CDR1 as SEHNR and CDR2 as FQNEAQ (reference sequence). This CDR3 comprises 17 residues. V was trimmed by 5 bases and J by 0 bases, leaving 14 bases between them. The CDR3 reads CASSPDIVLSGANVLTF. CDR3 bases: TGTGCCAGCAGCCCCGACATCGTACTCTCTGGGGCCAACGTCCTGACTTTC.

The CDR3 DNA is TGTGCCACCTCACGTGAGGCCAACTATAATTCACCCCTCCACTTT. Its protein is CATSREANYNSPLHF. The chain links TRBV15 to TRBJ1-6; D not certain. There are 15 residues in the CDR3. Trimming left V 8 bases short and J 3 bases short, with 14 bases between. CDR1 and CDR2 (germline): LNHNV, YYDKDF (reference sequence).

This chain links TRBV13 with TRBJ2-3; 9 bases are a match to TRBD2. The CDR3 is made up of 15 amino acids. CDR1 is PRHDT, CDR2 FYEKMQ, per germline (reference sequence). Losses at the gene ends were 3 bases for V and 5 bases for J; bases not matched to a gene: 6. The CDR3 DNA reads TGTGCCAGCAGCTTCTCCAATAGCGGGGGAGATACGCAGTATTTT. It encodes CASSFSNSGGDTQYF. The complete variable domain, with remaining parts taken from reference TRBV13 and TRBJ2-3, reads AAGVIQSPRHLIKEKRETATLKCYPIPRHDTVYWYQQGPGQDPQFLISFYEKMQSDKGSIPDRFSAQQFSDYHSELNMSSLELGDSALYFCASSFSNSGGDTQYFGPGTRLTVL.

This chain links TRBV5-6 with TRBJ1-5; D gene ambiguous. Per the germline V gene, CDR1 is SGHDT and CDR2 is YYEEEE. Trimming cost V 0 bases and J 3 bases, with 7 bases left between them. The CDR3 runs to 14 residues. The CDR3 is CASSLGRVNQPQHF. Written as DNA, the CDR3 is TGTGCCAGCAGCTTGGGACGGGTCAATCAGCCCCAGCATTTT.

V is TRBV4-1 and J is TRBJ1-2; D is possibly TRBD1 (6 bases). V lost 0 bases and J 3 bases, leaving 14 bases between the germline ends. Germline CDR1 is MGHRA and CDR2 is YSYEKL. The CDR3 extends over 16 amino acids. The CDR3 spells CASSQEWQGRDYGYTF. CDR3 sequence (DNA): TGCGCCAGCAGCCAAGAGTGGCAGGGGAGAGACTATGGCTACACCTTC.

The genes are TRBV19 and TRBJ2-3, with 9 nucleotides matching TRBD1. Per germline, CDR1 LNHDA and CDR2 SQIVND (reference sequence). J gave up 1 base and V 3 bases, and 14 bases lay outside the gene matches. The CDR3 runs 19 residues. CDR3 region: CASSMDRDRARAGTDTQYF. The CDR3 DNA is TGTGCCAGTAGTATGGACCGGGACAGGGCCCGGGCGGGCACAGATACGCAGTATTTT.

The CDR3 sequence is CASSELGQGMNTEAFF. The CDR3 region has the DNA TGTGCCAGCAGTGAATTGGGACAGGGAATGAACACTGAAGCTTTCTTT. The V gene is TRBV2, the J gene TRBJ1-1, with 9 bases lining up with TRBD1. The ends lost 2 bases at V and 0 bases at J; junction bases unmatched: 4. The CDR3 consists of 16 residues. Per the germline V gene, CDR1 is SNHLY and CDR2 is FYNNEI.

The chain carries TRBV5-1 and TRBJ1-6; TRBD1 aligns across 9 bases. The germline V gene has CDR1 SGHRS and CDR2 YFSETQ. Germline trimming cut 4 bases from V and 9 bases from J; bases unmatched to any gene: 8. The CDR3 has 15 amino acids. The chain's CDR3 is CASSEAGQGPSPLHF. In DNA form, the CDR3 reads TGCGCCAGCAGCGAGGCGGGACAGGGCCCTTCACCCCTCCACTTT.

The rearrangement links TRBV19 to TRBJ2-2; D is uncertain. V lost 6 bases, J lost 2 bases, and 16 bases lay in between. Germline CDR1 and CDR2: LNHDA and SQIVND (reference sequence). The CDR3 runs 16 residues. The CDR3 protein is CASRPRQAGNTGELFF. CDR3 sequence (DNA): TGTGCCAGTAGGCCCCGCCAGGCAGGAAACACCGGGGAGCTGTTTTTT.

V is TRBV5-1 and J is TRBJ1-4; 7 nucleotides line up with TRBD1. The V segment lost 2 bases and the J segment 3 bases; nucleotides outside the gene matches: 4. The germline V gene has CDR1 SGHRS and CDR2 YFSETQ. There are 15 residues in the CDR3. The CDR3 nucleotides read TGCGCCAGCAGCTTTACAGGGGCCCCTAATGAAAAACTGTTTTTT. Protein sequence: CASSFTGAPNEKLFF. Full variable domain (missing parts from reference TRBV5-1 and TRBJ1-4): KAGVTQTPRYLIKTRGQQVTLSCSPISGHRSVSWYQQTPGQGLQFLFEYFSETQRNKGNFPGRFSGRQFSNSRSEMNVSTLELGDSALYLCASSFTGAPNEKLFFGSGTQLSVL.

This chain links TRBV7-9 with TRBJ1-3, with D possibly TRBD1 on 5 matching bases. Trimming removed 1 base from V and 0 bases from J, with 10 bases in between. This CDR3 has 16 amino acids. The germline CDR1 and CDR2 sequences are SEHNR and FQNEAQ (reference sequence). CDR3 sequence reads: CASSLGSGRSGNTIYF. CDR3 in DNA: TGTGCCAGCAGCTTAGGTTCAGGGCGCTCTGGAAACACCATATATTTT.